Reported below is one T cell receptor (beta chain). The data originate from a study of blood T cell repertoires in COVID-19. About the study: Material from acute and convalescent COVID-19 was sourced from the United States, Italy and Spain. T cells, B-cell-depleted T cells, or PBMCs supplied cDNA or gDNA.

V shed 7 bases, J shed 4 bases, and the junction held 6 bases outside the gene matches. CDR3 length equals 15 residues. Germline V gene sequence: CDR1 SGHNT, CDR2 YYREEE (reference sequence). Authors' data handling: For nucleated cells, counts were estimated from reference gene primer amplification. The data were produced by immunoSEQ multiplex PCR, yet TCRdb's version contains in-frame clones alone and is incomplete. D and trimming come from the DNA, and the V and J calls and clone size come from that table. The data hold 150,000 to 200,000 clones, with about 90% observed a single time. The rearrangement joins TRBV5-4 to TRBJ2-5; TRBD2 matches at 14 bases. The specimen sequenced was peripheral blood. The TCR sequence derives from a woman in her seventies with acute or convalescent COVID-19. The CDR3 sequence: CASGPGLAGVETQYF. The CDR3, as DNA: TGTGCCAGCGGCCCGGGACTAGCGGGAGTAGAGACCCAGTACTTC.